These T cell receptor beta chains were read from a single sample in a study of shared T cell receptors in the human thymus. Using immunoSEQ multiplex PCR, the repertoire was profiled, and TCRdb retains in-frame clones only, with some absent. The sample carries about 380,000 clones, around 93% recorded once. Sequencing was performed on thymocytes. Every receptor here comes from a human donor. The CDR3 runs from the conserved cysteine through the conserved F or W. Not every row has a clone size; where given, it reads once, few, many or a size class.

>once|TRBJ2-4|TRBV4-1
CASSQESRGLAKNIQYF
>few|TRBJ1-2|TRBV19
CASSMRGFGYTF
>NA|TRBJ2-3|TRBV27
CASSPRASGISTDTQYF
>NA|TRBJ2-3|TRBV18
CASSPGRDSGAADTQYF
>NA|TRBJ1-2|TRBV10-3
CAISEPTGSYGYTF
>NA|TRBJ2-1|TRBV7-8
CASSHMNEQFF
>NA|TRBJ2-7|TRBV30
CACLPRGTAYEQYF
>NA|TRBJ2-7|TRBV7-3
CASRSGTGVYEQYF
>NA|TRBJ1-2|TRBV27
CATRPDRDYGYTF
>NA|TRBJ1-2|TRBV28
CASSLGANYGYTF
>NA|TRBJ1-4|TRBV29-1
CSVEDGTNEKLFF
>NA|TRBJ2-1|TRBV7-3
CASSLGLAGDLYNEQFF
>once|TRBJ2-5|TRBV6-1
CASSDKLQGTQETQYF
>once|TRBJ2-3|TRBV7-9
CASSLAGSTDTQYF
>NA|TRBJ2-1|TRBV5-4
CGTSGPPGNEQFF